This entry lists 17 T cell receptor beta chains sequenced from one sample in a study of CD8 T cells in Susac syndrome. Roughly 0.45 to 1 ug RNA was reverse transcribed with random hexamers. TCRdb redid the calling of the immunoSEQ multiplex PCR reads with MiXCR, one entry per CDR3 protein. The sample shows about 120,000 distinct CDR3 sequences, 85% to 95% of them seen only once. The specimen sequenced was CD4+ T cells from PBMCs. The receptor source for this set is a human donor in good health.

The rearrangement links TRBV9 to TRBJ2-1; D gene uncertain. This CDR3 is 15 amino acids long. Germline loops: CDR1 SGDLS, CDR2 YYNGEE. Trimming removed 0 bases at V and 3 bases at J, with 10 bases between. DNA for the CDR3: TGTGCCAGCAGCGTAGATTCTGCGTACTACAATGAGCAGTTCTTC. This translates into CASSVDSAYYNEQFF.

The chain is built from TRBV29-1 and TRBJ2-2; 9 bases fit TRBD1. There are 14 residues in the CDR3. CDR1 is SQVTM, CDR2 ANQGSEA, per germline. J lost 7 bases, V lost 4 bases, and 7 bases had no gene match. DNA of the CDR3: TGCAGCGTTGCAATACAGGGGGCGGTCGGGGAGCTGTTTTTT. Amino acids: CSVAIQGAVGELFF.

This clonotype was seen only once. CDR3 sequence reads: CASSEGGRRSSMGEQYF. As DNA, the CDR3 is TGTGCCAGCAGTGAAGGCGGGAGAAGGTCCTCTATGGGCGAGCAGTACTTC. The chain combines TRBV2 with TRBJ2-7, with 7 bases identical to TRBD2. The CDR3 loop spans 17 amino acids. The germline gives CDR1 SNHLY, CDR2 FYNNEI. With 1 base clipped from V and 6 bases from J, the junction kept 15 bases outside the gene matches.

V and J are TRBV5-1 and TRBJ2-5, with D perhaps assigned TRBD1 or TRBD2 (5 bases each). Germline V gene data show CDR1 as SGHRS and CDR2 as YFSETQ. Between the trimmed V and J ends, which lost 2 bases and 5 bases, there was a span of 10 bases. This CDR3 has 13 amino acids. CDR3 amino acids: CASSFIEGETQYF. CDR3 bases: TGCGCCAGCAGCTTTATCGAGGGGGAGACCCAGTACTTC.

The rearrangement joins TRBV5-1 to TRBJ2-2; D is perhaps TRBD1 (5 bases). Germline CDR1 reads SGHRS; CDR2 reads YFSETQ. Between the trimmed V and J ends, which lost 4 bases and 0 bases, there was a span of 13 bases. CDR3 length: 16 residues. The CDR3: CASSRHDSPNTGELFF. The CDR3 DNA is TGCGCCAGCAGCCGACATGACAGCCCGAACACCGGGGAGCTGTTTTTT.

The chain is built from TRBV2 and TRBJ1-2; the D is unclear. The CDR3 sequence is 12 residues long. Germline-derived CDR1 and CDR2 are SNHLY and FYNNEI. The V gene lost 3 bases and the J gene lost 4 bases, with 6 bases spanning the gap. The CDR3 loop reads CASSEVGYGYTF. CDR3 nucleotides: TGTGCCAGCAGTGAGGTGGGCTATGGCTACACCTTC.

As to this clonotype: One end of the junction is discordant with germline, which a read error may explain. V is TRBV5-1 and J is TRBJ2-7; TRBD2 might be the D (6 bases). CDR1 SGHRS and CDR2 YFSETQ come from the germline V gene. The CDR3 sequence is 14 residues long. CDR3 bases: TGCGCCAGCAGTTTGGAGAGGAGGGCTGACGAGCAGTACTTC. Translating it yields CASSLERRADEQYF.

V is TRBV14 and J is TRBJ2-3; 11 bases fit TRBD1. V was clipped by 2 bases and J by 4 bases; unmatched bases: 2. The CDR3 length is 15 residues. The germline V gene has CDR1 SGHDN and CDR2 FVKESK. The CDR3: CASSQRTGGADTQYF. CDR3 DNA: TGTGCCAGCAGCCAAAGGACAGGGGGCGCAGATACGCAGTATTTT.

CDR3 nucleotide sequence: TGCAGCGCCCTCGATGACATTCAGTACTTC. Translation gives CSALDDIQYF. V and J are TRBV29-1 and TRBJ2-4; D remains ambiguous. The germline gives CDR1 SQVTM, CDR2 ANQGSEA. V was pared by 7 bases and J by 8 bases, with 9 bases between. The CDR3 has 10 amino acids.

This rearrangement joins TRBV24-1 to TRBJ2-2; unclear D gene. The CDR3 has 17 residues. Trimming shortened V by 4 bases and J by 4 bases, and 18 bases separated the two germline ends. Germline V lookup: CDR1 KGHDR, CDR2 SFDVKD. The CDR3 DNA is TGTGCCACCAGTGACAGCGTTCTAACGGGTTTCACCGGGGAGCTGTTTTTT. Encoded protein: CATSDSVLTGFTGELFF.

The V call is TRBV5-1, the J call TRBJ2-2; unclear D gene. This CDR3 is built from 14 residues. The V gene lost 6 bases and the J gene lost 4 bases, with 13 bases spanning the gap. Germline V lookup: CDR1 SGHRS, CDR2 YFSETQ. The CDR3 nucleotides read TGCGCCAGCATTACACAGCTTACCACCGGGGAGCTGTTTTTT. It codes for CASITQLTTGELFF.

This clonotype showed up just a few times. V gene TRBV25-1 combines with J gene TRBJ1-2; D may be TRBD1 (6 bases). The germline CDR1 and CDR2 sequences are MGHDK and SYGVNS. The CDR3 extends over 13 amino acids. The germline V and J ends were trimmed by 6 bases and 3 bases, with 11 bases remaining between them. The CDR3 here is CASSADSYYGYTF. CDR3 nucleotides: TGTGCCAGCAGCGCGGACAGTTACTATGGCTACACCTTC.

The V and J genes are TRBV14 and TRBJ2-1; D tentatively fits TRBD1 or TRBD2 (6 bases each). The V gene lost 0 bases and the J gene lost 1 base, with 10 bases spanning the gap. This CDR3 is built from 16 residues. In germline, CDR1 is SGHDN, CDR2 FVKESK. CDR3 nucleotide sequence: TGTGCCAGCAGCCAAGAAGGGGGGAGTTCCTACAATGAGCAGTTCTTC. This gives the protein CASSQEGGSSYNEQFF. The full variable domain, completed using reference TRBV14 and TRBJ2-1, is EAGVTQFPSHSVIEKGQTVTLRCDPISGHDNLYWYRRVMGKEIKFLLHFVKESKQDESGMPNNRFLAERTGGTYSTLKVQPAELEDSGVYFCASSQEGGSSYNEQFFGPGTRLTVL.

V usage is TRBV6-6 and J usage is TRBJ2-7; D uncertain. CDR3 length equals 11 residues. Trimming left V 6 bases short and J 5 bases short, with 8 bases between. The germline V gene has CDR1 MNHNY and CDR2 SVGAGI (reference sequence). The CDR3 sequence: CASSSVHEQYF. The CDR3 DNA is TGTGCCAGCAGCTCCGTCCACGAGCAGTACTTC.

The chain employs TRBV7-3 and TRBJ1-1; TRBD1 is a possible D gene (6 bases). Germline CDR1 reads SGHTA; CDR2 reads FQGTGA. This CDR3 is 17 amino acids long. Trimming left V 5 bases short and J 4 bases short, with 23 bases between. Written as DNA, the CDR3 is TGTGCCAGCAGCCAAAGGGGGTTCGGGGGGGTACCCACTGAAGCTTTCTTT. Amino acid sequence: CASSQRGFGGVPTEAFF.

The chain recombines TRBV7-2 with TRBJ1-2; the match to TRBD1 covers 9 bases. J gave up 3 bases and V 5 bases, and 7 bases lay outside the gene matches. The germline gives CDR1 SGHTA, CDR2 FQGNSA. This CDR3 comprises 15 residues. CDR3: CASSASGTGHYGYTF. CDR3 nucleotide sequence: TGTGCCAGCAGCGCGTCCGGGACAGGGCACTATGGCTACACCTTC.

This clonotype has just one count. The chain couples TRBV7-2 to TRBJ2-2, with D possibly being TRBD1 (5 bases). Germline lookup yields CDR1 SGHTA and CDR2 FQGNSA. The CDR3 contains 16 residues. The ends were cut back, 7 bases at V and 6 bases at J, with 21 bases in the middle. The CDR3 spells CASIENRQLSSGELFF. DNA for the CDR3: TGTGCCAGCATCGAAAACAGACAGCTTTCTTCCGGGGAGCTGTTTTTT.